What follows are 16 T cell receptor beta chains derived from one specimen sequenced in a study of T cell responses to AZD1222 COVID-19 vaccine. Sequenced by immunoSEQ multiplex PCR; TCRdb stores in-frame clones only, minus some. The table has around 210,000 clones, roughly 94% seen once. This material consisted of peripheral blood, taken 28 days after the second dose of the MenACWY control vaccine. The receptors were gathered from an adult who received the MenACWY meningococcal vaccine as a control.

CDR3 amino acids: CASSRADAYNEQFF. CDR3 DNA sequence: TGTGCCAGCAGTCGGGCGGACGCCTACAATGAGCAGTTCTTC. The chain is built from TRBV27 and TRBJ2-1; D not certain. Germline V gives CDR1 MNHEY, CDR2 SMNVEV (reference sequence). V lost 5 bases to trimming and J lost 2 bases, with 10 bases between them. The CDR3 consists of 14 residues.

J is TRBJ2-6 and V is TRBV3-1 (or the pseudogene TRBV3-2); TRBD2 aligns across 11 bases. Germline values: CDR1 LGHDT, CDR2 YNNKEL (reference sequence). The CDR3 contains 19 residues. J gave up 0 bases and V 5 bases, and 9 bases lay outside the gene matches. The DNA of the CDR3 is TGTGCCAGCAGCACCGAAGGACTAGCGGGTATCTCTGGGGCCAACGTCCTGACTTTC. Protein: CASSTEGLAGISGANVLTF.

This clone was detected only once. CDR3 residues: CASSQSPNGNTEAFF. In DNA, the CDR3 is TGTGCCAGCAGTCAAAGCCCCAACGGGAACACTGAAGCTTTCTTT. The chain uses TRBV6-4 and TRBJ1-1; D is ambiguous. From germline, CDR1 is MRHNA and CDR2 SNTAGT. Trimming stripped 5 bases from V and 1 base from J, with 14 bases between. The CDR3 consists of 15 residues.

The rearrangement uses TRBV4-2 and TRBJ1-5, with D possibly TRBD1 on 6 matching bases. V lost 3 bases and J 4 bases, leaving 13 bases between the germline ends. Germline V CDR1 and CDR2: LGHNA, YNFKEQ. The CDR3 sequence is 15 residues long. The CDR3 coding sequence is TGTGCCAGCAGCCAGGAACAGGGCCGGAATCAGCCCCAGCATTTT. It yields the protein CASSQEQGRNQPQHF.

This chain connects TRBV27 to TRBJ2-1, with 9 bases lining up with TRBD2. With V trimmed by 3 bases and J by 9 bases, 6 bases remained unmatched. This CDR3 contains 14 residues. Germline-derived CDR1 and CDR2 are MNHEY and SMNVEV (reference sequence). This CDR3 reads CASSLTTSGVEQFF. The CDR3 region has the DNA TGTGCCAGCAGTTTGACGACTAGCGGTGTTGAGCAGTTCTTC.

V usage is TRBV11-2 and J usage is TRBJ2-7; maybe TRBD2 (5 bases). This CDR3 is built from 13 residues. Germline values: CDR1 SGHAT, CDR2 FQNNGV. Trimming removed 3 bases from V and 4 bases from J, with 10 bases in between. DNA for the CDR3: TGTGCCAGCAGCTTGAGGGAAGAGTACGAGCAGTACTTC. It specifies CASSLREEYEQYF.

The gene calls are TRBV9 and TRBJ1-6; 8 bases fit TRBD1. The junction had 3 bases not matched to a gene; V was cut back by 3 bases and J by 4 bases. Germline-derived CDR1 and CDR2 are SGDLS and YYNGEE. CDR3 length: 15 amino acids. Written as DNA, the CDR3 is TGTGCCAGCAGCGCAGGACAGGGTTATAATTCACCCCTCCACTTT. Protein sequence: CASSAGQGYNSPLHF.

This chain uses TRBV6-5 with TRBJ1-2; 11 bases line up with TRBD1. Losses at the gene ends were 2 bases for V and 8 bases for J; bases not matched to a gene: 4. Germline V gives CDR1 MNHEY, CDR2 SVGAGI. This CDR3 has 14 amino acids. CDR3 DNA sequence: TGTGCCAGCAGTTACCCGGGGACAGGGGGAGGCTACACCTTC. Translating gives CASSYPGTGGGYTF.

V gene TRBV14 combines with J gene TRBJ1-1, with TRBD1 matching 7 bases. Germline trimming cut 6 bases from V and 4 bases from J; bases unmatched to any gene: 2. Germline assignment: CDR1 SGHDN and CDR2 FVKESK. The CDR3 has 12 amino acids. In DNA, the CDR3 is TGTGCCAGCAGGCAGGGGGGCACTGAAGCTTTCTTT. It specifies CASRQGGTEAFF.

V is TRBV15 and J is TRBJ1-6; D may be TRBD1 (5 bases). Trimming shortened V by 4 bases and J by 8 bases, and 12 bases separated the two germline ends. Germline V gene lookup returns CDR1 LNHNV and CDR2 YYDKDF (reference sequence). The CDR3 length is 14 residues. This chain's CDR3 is CATSNFIGDSPLHF. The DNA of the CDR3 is TGTGCCACCAGCAACTTCATAGGGGATTCACCCCTCCACTTT. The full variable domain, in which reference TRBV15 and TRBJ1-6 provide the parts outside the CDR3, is DAMVIQNPRYQVTQFGKPVTLSCSQTLNHNVMYWYQQKSSQAPKLLFHYYDKDFNNEADTPDNFQSRRPNTSFCFLDIRSPGLGDTAMYLCATSNFIGDSPLHFGNGTRLTVT.

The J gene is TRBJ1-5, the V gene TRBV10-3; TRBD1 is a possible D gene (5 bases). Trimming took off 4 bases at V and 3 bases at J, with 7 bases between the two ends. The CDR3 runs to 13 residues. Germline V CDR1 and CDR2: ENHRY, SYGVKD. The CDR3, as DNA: TGTGCCATCAGTGGGGGGAACAATCAGCCCCAGCATTTT. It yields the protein CAISGGNNQPQHF.

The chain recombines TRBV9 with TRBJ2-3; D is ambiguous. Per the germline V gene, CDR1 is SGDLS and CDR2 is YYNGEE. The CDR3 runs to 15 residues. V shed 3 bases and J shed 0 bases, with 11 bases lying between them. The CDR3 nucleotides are TGTGCCAGCAGCGACAGAGCCCAGAGCACAGATACGCAGTATTTT. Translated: CASSDRAQSTDTQYF.

The CDR3 spells CASSYESGNSNQPQHF. CDR3 coding DNA: TGTGCCAGCAGTTACGAGTCGGGGAATAGCAATCAGCCCCAGCATTTT. J is TRBJ1-5 and V is TRBV6-5, with D uncertain. There are 16 residues in the CDR3. The V gene lost 2 bases and the J gene lost 0 bases, with 11 bases spanning the gap. Germline CDR1 MNHEY, CDR2 SVGAGI.

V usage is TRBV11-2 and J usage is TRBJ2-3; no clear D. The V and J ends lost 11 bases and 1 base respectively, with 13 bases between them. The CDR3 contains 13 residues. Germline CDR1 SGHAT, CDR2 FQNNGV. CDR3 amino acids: CASLRSGTDTQYF. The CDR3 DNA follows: TGTGCCTCCCTCCGGTCCGGCACAGATACGCAGTATTTT. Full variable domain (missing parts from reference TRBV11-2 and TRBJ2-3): EAGVAQSPRYKIIEKRQSVAFWCNPISGHATLYWYQQILGQGPKLLIQFQNNGVVDDSQLPKDRFSAERLKGVDSTLKIQPAKLEDSAVYLCASLRSGTDTQYFGPGTRLTVL.

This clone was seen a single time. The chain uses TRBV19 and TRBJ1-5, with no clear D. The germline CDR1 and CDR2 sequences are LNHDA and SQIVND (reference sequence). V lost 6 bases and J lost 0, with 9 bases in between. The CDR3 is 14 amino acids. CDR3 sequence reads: CASRRGYSNQPQHF. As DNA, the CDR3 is TGTGCCAGTAGGAGAGGGTATAGCAATCAGCCCCAGCATTTT.

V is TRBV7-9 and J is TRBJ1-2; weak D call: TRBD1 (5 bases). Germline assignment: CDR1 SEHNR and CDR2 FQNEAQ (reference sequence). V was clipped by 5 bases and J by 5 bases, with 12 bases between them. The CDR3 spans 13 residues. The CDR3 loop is CASSTDSPYGYTF. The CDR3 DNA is TGTGCCAGCAGCACAGACAGTCCGTATGGCTACACCTTC. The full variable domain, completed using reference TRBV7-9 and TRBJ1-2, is DTGVSQNPRHKITKRGQNVTFRCDPISEHNRLYWYRQTLGQGPEFLTYFQNEAQLEKSRLLSDRFSAERPKGSFSTLEIQRTEQGDSAMYLCASSTDSPYGYTFGSGTRLTVV.